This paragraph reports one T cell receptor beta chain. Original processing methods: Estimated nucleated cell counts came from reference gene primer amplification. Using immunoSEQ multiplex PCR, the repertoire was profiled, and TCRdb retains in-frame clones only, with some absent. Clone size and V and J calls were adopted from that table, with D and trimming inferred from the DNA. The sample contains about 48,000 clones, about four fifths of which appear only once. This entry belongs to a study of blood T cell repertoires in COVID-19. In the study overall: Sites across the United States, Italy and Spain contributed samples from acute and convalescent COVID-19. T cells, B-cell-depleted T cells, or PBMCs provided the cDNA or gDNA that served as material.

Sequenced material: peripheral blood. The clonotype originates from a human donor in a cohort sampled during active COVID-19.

The CDR3 DNA is TGCAGCGTTGAATTTCGGCAGGCTATCTCTGGGGCCAACGTCCTGACTTTC. Encoded protein: CSVEFRQAISGANVLTF. V is TRBV29-1 and J is TRBJ2-6; no reliable D call. V gave up 2 bases and J gave up 0 bases, with 14 bases separating them. This CDR3 has 17 residues. From germline, CDR1 is SQVTM and CDR2 ANQGSEA.